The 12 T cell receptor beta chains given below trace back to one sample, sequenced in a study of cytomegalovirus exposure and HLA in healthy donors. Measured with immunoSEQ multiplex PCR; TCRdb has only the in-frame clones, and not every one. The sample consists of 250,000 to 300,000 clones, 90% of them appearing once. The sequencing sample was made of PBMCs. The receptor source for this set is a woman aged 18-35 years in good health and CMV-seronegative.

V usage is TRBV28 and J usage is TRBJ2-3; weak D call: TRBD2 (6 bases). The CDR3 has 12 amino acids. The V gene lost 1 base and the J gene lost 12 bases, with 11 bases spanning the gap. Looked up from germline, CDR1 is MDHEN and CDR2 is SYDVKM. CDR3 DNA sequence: TGTGCCAGCAGTTTATCCGGGACTCGTCAGTATTTT. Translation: CASSLSGTRQYF.

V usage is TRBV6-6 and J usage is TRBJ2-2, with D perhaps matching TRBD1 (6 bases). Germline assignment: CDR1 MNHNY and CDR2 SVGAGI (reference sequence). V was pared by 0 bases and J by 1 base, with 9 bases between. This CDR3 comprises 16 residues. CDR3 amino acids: CASSYSLGGNTGELFF. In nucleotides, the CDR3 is TGTGCCAGCAGTTACTCTCTAGGGGGGAACACCGGGGAGCTGTTTTTT.

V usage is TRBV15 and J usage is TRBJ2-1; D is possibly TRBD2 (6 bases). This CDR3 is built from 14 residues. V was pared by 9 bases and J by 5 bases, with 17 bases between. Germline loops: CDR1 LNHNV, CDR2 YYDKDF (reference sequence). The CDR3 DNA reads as TGTGCCACTGCCGGGGGAGCGATAGACAATGAGCAGTTCTTC. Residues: CATAGGAIDNEQFF.

CDR3 residues: CASSLERDTEAFF. The DNA of the CDR3 is TGTGCCAGCAGCTTAGAGAGGGACACTGAAGCTTTCTTT. The rearrangement joins TRBV7-2 to TRBJ1-1; D is ambiguous. Germline values: CDR1 SGHTA, CDR2 FQGNSA. V was shortened by 1 base and J by 3 bases, with 6 bases between the two germline ends. The CDR3 extends over 13 amino acids.

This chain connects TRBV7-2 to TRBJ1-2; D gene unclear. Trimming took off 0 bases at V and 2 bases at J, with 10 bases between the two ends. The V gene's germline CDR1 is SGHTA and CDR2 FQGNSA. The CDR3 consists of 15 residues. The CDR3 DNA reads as TGTGCCAGCAGCTTAGCTATGAACAGCAACTATGGCTACACCTTC. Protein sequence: CASSLAMNSNYGYTF.

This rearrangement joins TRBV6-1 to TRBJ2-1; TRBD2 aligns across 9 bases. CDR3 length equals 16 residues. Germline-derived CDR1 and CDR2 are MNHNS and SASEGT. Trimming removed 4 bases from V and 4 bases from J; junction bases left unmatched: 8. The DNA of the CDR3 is TGTGCCAGCAGTGCCTCAGCGGGGGGCTTATACAATGAGCAGTTCTTC. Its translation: CASSASAGGLYNEQFF.

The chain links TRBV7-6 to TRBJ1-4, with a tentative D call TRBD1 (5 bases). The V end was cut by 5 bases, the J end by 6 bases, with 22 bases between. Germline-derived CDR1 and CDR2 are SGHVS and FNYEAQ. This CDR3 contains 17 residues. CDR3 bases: TGTGCCAGCAGCCGAAGGTTGGGGGGTCGGGACCATGAAAAACTGTTTTTT. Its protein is CASSRRLGGRDHEKLFF.

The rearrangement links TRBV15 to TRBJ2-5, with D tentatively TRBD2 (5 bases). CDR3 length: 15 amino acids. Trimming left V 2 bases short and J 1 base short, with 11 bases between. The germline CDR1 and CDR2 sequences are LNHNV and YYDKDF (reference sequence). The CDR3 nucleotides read TGTGCCACCAGCAGATTTAAGGAGGTCCAAGAGACCCAGTACTTC. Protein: CATSRFKEVQETQYF.

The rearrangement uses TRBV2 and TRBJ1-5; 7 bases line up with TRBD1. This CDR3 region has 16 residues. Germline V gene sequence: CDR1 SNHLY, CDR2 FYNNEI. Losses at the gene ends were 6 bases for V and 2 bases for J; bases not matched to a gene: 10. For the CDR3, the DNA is TGTGCCAGCAGGCGCACGACAGGGAACGGCAATCAGCCCCAGCATTTT. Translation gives CASRRTTGNGNQPQHF.

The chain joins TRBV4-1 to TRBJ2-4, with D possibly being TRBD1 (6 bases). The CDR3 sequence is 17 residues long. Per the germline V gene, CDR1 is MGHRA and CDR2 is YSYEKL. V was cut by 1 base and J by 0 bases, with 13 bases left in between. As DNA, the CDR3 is TGCGCCAGCAGCCAAGTGGGCAGGGGTCTAGCCAAAAACATTCAGTACTTC. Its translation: CASSQVGRGLAKNIQYF.

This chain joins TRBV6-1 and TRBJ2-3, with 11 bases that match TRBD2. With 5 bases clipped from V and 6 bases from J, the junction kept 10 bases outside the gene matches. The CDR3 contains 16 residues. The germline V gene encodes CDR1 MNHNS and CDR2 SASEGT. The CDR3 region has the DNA TGTGCCAGCAGTCAAGATAGCGGGGGGGCCGGGGATACGCAGTATTTT. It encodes CASSQDSGGAGDTQYF.

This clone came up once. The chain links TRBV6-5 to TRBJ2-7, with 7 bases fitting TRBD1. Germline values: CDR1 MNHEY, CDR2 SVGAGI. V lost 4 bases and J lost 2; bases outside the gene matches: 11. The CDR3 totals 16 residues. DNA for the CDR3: TGTGCCAGCAGTTCAGACAGGGTCGGAGAGACCTACGAGCAGTACGTC. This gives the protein CASSSDRVGETYEQYV.